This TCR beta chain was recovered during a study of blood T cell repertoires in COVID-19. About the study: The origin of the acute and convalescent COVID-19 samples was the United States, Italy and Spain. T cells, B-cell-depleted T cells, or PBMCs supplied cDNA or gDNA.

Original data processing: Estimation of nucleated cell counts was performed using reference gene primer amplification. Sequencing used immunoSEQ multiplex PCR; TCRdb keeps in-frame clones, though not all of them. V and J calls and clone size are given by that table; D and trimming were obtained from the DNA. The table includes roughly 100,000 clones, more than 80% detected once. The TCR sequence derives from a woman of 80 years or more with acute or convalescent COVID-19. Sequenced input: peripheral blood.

The CDR3 nucleotides read TGTGCTAGTGGTTTGGCAGGGTTCACCGGGGAGCTGTTTTTT. It specifies CASGLAGFTGELFF. V usage is TRBV12-5 and J usage is TRBJ2-2; D is perhaps TRBD1 (5 bases). The CDR3 extends over 14 amino acids. The V gene's germline CDR1 is LGHNT and CDR2 FRNRAP. V lost 1 base and J 4 bases, leaving 7 bases between the germline ends.